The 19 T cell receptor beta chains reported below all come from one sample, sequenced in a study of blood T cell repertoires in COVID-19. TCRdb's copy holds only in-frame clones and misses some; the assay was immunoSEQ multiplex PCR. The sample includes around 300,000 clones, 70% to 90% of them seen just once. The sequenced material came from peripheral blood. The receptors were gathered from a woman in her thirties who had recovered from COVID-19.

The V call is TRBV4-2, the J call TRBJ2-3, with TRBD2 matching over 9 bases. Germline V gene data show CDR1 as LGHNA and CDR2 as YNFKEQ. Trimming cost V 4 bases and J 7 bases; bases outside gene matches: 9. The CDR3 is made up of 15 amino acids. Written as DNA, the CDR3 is TGTGCCAGCAGCCCAGCTAGCGGGGACTTCAATACGCAGTATTTT. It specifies CASSPASGDFNTQYF.

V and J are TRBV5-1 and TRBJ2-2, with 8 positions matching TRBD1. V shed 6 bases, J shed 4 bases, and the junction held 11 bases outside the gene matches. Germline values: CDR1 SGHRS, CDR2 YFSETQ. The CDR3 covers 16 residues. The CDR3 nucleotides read TGCGCCAGCAACGATCAGGGGGCGCTTGGCACCGGGGAGCTGTTTTTT. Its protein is CASNDQGALGTGELFF.

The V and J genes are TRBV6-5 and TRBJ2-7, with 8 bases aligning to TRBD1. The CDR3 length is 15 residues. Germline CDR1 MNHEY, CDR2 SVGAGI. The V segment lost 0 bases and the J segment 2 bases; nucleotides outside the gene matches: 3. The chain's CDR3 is CASSYSRQGPYEQYF. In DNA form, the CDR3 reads TGTGCCAGCAGTTACTCGAGACAGGGGCCCTACGAGCAGTACTTC.

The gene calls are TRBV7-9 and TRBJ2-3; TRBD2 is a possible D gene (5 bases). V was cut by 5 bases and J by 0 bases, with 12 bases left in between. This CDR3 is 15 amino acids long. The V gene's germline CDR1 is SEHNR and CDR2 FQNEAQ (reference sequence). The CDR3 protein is CASSPPGISTDTQYF. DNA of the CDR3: TGTGCCAGCAGCCCTCCGGGGATAAGCACAGATACGCAGTATTTT.

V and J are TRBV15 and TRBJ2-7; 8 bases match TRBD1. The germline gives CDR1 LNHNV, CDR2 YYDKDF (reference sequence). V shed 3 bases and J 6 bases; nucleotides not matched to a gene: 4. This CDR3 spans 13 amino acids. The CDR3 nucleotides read TGTGCCACCAGCAGGACGACAGGGGCCGAGCAGTACTTC. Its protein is CATSRTTGAEQYF. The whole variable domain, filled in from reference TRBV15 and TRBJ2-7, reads DAMVIQNPRYQVTQFGKPVTLSCSQTLNHNVMYWYQQKSSQAPKLLFHYYDKDFNNEADTPDNFQSRRPNTSFCFLDIRSPGLGDTAMYLCATSRTTGAEQYFGPGTRLTVT.

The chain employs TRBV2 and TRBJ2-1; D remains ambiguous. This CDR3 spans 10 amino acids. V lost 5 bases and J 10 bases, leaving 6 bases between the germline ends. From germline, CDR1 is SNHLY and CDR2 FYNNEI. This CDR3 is CASSHMEQFF. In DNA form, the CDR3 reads TGTGCCAGCAGTCACATGGAGCAGTTCTTC.

CDR3 residues: CASSPEGRSVQFF. In DNA, the CDR3 is TGTGCCAGCAGTCCGGAGGGGAGATCGGTGCAGTTCTTC. The rearrangement uses TRBV2 and TRBJ2-1, with D possibly TRBD2 on 6 matching bases. Germline assignment: CDR1 SNHLY and CDR2 FYNNEI. The CDR3 is made up of 13 amino acids. Deletions cut 5 bases from V and 12 bases from J, with 17 bases between. Full variable domain (missing parts from reference TRBV2 and TRBJ2-1): EPEVTQTPSHQVTQMGQEVILRCVPISNHLYFYWYRQILGQKVEFLVSFYNNEISEKSEIFDDQFSVERPDGSNFTLKIRSTKLEDSAMYFCASSPEGRSVQFFGPGTRLTVL.

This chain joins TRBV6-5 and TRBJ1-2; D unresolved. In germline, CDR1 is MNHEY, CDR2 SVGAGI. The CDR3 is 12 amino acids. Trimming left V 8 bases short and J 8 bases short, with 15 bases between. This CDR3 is CASSNPGNGYTF. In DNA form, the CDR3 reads TGTGCCAGCTCTAACCCGGGGAACGGCTACACCTTC.

CDR3 in DNA: TGCAGCGACTTACAGTTAACCGGGGAGCTGTTTTTT. Amino acids: CSDLQLTGELFF. V usage is TRBV29-1 and J usage is TRBJ2-2; no clear D gene. V was clipped by 7 bases and J by 5 bases, with 11 bases between them. The germline CDR1 and CDR2 sequences are SQVTM and ANQGSEA. The CDR3 is 12 amino acids.

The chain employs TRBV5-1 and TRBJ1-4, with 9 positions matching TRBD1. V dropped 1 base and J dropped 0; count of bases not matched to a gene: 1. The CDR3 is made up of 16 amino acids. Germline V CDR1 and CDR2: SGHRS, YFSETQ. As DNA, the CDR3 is TGCGCCAGCAGCTTGAGGACAGGGGCAACTAATGAAAAACTGTTTTTT. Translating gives CASSLRTGATNEKLFF. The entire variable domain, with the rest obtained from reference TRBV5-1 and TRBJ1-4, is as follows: KAGVTQTPRYLIKTRGQQVTLSCSPISGHRSVSWYQQTPGQGLQFLFEYFSETQRNKGNFPGRFSGRQFSNSRSEMNVSTLELGDSALYLCASSLRTGATNEKLFFGSGTQLSVL.

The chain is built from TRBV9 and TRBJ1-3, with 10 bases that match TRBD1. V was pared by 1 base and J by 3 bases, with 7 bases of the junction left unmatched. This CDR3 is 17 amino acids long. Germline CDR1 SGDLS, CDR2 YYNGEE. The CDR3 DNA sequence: TGTGCCAGCAGCGTACCCGACAGGGGGCCGATTGGAAACACCATATATTTT. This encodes CASSVPDRGPIGNTIYF.

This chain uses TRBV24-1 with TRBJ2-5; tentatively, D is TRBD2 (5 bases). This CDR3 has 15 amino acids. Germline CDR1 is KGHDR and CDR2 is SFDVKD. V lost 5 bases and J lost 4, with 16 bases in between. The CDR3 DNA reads TGTGCCACCAGTGCCTCGGACTCGGCCTCAGAGACCCAGTACTTC. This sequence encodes CATSASDSASETQYF.

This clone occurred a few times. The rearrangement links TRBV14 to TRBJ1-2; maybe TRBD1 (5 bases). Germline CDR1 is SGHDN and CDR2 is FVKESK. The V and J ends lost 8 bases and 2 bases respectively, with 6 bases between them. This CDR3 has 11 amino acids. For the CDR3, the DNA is TGTGCCAGCGGGGGGAACTATGGCTACACCTTC. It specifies CASGGNYGYTF. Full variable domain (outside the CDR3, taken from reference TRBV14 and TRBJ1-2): EAGVTQFPSHSVIEKGQTVTLRCDPISGHDNLYWYRRVMGKEIKFLLHFVKESKQDESGMPNNRFLAERTGGTYSTLKVQPAELEDSGVYFCASGGNYGYTFGSGTRLTVV.

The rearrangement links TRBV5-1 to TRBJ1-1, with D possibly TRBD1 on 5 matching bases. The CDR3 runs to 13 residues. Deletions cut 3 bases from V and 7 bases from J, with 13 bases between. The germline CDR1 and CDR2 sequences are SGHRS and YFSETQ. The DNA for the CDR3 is TGCGCCAGCAGCTGGGACTTGTTTTATGAAGCTTTCTTT. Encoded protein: CASSWDLFYEAFF.

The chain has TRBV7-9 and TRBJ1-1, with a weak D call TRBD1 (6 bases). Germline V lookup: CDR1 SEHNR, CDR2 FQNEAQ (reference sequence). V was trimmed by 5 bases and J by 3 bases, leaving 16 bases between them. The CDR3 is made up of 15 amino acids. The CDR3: CASSPSRGGDTEAFF. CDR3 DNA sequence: TGTGCCAGCAGCCCCAGCCGAGGGGGTGACACTGAAGCTTTCTTT.

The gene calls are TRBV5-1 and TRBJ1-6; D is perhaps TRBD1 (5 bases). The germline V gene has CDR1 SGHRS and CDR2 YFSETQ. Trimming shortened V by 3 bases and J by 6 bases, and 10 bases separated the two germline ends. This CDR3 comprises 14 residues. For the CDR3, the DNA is TGCGCCAGCAGCTCCGGGGGATTTAATTCACCCCTCCACTTT. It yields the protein CASSSGGFNSPLHF.

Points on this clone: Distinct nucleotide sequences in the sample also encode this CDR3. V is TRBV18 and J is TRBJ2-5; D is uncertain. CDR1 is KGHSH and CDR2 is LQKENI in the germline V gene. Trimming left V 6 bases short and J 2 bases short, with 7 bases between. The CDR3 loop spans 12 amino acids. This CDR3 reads CASSSKQETQYF. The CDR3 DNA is TGTGCCAGCTCGAGTAAACAAGAGACCCAGTACTTC.

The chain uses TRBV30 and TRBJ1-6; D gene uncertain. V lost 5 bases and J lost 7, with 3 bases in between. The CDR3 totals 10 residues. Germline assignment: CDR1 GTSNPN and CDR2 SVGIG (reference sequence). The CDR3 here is CAWANSPLHF. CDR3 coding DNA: TGTGCCTGGGCGAATTCACCCCTCCACTTT.

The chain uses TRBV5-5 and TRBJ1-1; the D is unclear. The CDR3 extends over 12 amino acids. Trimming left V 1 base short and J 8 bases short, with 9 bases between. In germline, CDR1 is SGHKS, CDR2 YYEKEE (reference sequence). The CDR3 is CASSLLIEEAFF. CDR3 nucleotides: TGTGCCAGCAGCTTGTTGATAGAGGAAGCTTTCTTT. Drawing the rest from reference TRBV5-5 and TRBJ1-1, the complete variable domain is DAGVTQSPTHLIKTRGQQVTLRCSPISGHKSVSWYQQVLGQGPQFIFQYYEKEERGRGNFPDRFSARQFPNYSSELNVNALLLGDSALYLCASSLLIEEAFFGQGTRLTVV.